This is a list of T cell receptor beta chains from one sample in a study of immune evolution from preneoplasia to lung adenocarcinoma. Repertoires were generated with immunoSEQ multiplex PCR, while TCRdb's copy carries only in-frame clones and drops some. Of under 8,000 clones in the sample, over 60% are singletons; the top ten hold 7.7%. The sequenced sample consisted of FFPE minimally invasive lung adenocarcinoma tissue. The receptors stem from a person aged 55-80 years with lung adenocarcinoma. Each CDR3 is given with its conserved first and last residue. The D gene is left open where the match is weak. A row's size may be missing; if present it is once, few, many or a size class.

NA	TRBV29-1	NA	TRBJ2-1	CSAVVNEQFF	TGCAGCGCCGTGGTCAATGAGCAGTTCTTC
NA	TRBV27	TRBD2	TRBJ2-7	CASSTRLAGGPGLSYEQYF	TGTGCCAGCAGTACCAGACTAGCGGGAGGGCCGGGCCTCTCCTACGAGCAGTACTTC
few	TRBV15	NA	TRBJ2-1	CATSKTTGEGYNEQFF	TGTGCCACCAGCAAAACGACAGGGGAGGGCTACAATGAGCAGTTCTTC
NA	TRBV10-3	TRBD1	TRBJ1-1	CAISGTGSNTEAFF	TGTGCCATCAGTGGGACAGGGTCGAACACTGAAGCTTTCTTT
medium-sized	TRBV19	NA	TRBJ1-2	CASSEPGINYGYTF	TGTGCCAGTAGTGAACCAGGAATCAACTATGGCTACACCTTC
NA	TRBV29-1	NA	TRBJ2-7	CSVEYGYEQYF	TGCAGCGTTGAGTATGGATACGAGCAGTACTTC
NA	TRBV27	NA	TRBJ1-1	CASSLSNSGLNTEAFF	TGTGCCAGCAGTTTATCCAATTCTGGATTAAACACTGAAGCTTTCTTT
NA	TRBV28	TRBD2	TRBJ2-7	CASSLLAGDIYEQYF	TGTGCCAGCAGTTTACTAGCGGGAGATATATACGAGCAGTACTTC
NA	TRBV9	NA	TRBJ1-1	CASSPRQNTEAFF	TGTGCCAGCAGCCCCCGACAGAACACTGAAGCTTTCTTT
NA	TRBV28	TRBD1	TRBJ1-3	CASTQTGGNGNTIYF	TGTGCCAGCACCCAGACAGGGGGCAATGGAAACACCATATATTTT
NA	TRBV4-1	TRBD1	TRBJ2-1	CASRDYPTGVGEQFF	TGCGCCAGCAGGGATTACCCCACAGGGGTTGGCGAGCAGTTCTTC
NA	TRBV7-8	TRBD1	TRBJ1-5	CASSSKTGGSNQPQHF	TGTGCCAGCAGCTCCAAGACAGGGGGAAGCAATCAGCCCCAGCATTTT
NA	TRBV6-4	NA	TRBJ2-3	CASSSRGLRGGTDTQYF	TGTGCCAGCAGTTCTCGCGGACTCCGAGGGGGCACAGATACGCAGTATTTT
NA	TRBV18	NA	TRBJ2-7	CASSPTSYEQYF	TGTGCCAGCTCACCGACATCCTACGAGCAGTACTTC
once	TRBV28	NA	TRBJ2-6	CASPEVQGVYSGANVLTF	TGTGCCAGCCCCGAGGTTCAGGGCGTTTACTCTGGGGCCAACGTCCTGACTTTC
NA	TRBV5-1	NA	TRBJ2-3	CASSEDSTDTQYF	TGCGCCAGCAGCGAGGACAGCACAGATACGCAGTATTTT
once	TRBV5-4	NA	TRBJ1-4	CASSLRVSGVGKLFF	TGTGCCAGCAGCTTGAGGGTTTCAGGGGTCGGAAAACTGTTTTTT
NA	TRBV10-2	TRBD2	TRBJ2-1	CASSDPPSGSRGEQFF	TGCGCCAGCAGTGATCCGCCTAGCGGGAGTAGAGGTGAGCAGTTCTTC
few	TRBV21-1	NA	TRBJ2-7	CASRQDRAKQYF	TGTGCCAGCAGACAGGACAGGGCCAAGCAGTACTTC
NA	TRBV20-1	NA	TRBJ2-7	CSHPGTPLYF	TGCAGTCACCCCGGGACACCTCTATACTTC